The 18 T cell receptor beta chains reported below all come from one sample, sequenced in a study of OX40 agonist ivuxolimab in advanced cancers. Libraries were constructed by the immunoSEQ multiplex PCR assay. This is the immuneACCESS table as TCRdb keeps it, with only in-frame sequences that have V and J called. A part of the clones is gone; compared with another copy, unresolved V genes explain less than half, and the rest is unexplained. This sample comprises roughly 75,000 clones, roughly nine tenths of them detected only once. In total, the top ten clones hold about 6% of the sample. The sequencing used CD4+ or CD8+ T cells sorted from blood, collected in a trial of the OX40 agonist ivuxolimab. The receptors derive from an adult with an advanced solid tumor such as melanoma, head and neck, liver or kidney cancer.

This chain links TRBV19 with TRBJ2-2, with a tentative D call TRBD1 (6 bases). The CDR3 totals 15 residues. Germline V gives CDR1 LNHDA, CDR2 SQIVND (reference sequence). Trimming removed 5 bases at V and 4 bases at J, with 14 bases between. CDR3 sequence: CASSPIQGPTGELFF. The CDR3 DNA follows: TGTGCCAGTAGTCCGATACAGGGACCCACCGGGGAGCTGTTTTTT.

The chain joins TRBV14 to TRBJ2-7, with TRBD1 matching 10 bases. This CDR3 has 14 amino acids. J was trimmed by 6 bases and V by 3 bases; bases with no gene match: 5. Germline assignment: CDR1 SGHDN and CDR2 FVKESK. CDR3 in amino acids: CASSHLDRGLEQYF. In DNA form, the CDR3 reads TGTGCCAGCAGCCATCTTGACAGGGGGCTCGAGCAGTACTTC.

The CDR3 nucleotides are TGTGCCAGCAGTGAATCAGGGGGGGCTAATTCACCCCTCCACTTT. Translated: CASSESGGANSPLHF. This chain joins TRBV25-1 and TRBJ1-6, with 7 bases that match TRBD1. The length of the CDR3 is 15 residues. J gave up 6 bases and V 1 base, and 3 bases lay outside the gene matches. The germline CDR1 and CDR2 sequences are MGHDK and SYGVNS.

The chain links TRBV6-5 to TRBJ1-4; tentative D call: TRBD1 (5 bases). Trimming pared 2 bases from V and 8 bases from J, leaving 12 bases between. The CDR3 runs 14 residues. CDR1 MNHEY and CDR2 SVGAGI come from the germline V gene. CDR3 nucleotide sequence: TGTGCCAGCAGTTACGTGGGGGGGAACGAAAAACTGTTTTTT. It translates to CASSYVGGNEKLFF.

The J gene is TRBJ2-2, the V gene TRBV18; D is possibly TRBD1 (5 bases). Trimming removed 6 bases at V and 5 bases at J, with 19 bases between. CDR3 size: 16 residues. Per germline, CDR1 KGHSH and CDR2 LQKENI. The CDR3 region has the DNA TGTGCCAGCTCCTCTCTAGACAGTAAACCGACCGGGGAGCTGTTTTTT. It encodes CASSSLDSKPTGELFF.

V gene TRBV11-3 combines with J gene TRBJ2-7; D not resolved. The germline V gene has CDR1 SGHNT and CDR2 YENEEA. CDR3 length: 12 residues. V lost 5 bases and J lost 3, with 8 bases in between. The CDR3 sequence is CASSPDGYEQYF. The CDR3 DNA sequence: TGTGCCAGCAGCCCCGATGGCTACGAGCAGTACTTC.

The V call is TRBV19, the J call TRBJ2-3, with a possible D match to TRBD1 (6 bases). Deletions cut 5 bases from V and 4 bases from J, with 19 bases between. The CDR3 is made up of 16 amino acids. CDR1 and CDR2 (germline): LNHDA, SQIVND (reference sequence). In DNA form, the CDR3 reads TGTGCCAGTAGTCTCCGGGACACGGGCATCGCAGATACGCAGTATTTT. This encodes CASSLRDTGIADTQYF.

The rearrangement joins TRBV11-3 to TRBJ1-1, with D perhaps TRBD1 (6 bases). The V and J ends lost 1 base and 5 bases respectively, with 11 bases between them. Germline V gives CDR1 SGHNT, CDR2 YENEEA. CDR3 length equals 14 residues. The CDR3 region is CASSLAGGDTEAFF. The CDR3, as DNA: TGTGCCAGCAGCTTAGCTGGGGGCGATACTGAAGCTTTCTTT.

In nucleotides, the CDR3 is TGTGCCAGCAGCTCCATGGACAGAAGGGAGTCGGCTTTCTTT. Its translation: CASSSMDRRESAFF. This chain joins TRBV6-5 and TRBJ1-1, with D maybe TRBD1 (6 bases). Germline lookup yields CDR1 MNHEY and CDR2 SVGAGI. The CDR3 runs to 14 residues. V was shortened by 6 bases and J by 11 bases, with 22 bases between the two germline ends.

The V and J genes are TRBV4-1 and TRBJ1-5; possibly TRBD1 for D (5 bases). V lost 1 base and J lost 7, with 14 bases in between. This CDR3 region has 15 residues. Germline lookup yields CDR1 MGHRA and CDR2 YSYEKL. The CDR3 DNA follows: TGCGCCAGCAGCCAAGGTGCAGGGATCGGACAGCCCCAGCATTTT. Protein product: CASSQGAGIGQPQHF.

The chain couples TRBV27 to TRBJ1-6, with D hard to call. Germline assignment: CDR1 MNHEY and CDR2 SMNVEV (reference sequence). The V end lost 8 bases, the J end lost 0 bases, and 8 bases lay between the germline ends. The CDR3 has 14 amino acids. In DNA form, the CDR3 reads TGTGCCAGCGGGTTCAGCTCCTATAATTCACCCCTCCACTTT. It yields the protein CASGFSSYNSPLHF.

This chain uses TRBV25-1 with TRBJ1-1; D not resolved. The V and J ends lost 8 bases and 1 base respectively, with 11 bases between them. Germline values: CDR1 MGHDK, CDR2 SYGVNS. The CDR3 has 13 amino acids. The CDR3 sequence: CASCLYGNTEAFF. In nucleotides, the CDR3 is TGTGCCAGCTGCTTGTACGGGAACACTGAAGCTTTCTTT.

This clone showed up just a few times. CDR3 DNA sequence: TGTGCCAGCAGCTTAGCGGACTGGAACACTGAAGCTTTCTTT. Its protein is CASSLADWNTEAFF. V and J are TRBV7-6 and TRBJ1-1; no clear D gene. Trimming shortened V by 0 bases and J by 1 base, and 6 bases separated the two germline ends. CDR3 length equals 14 residues. The germline V gene encodes CDR1 SGHVS and CDR2 FNYEAQ.

CDR3 sequence reads: CASSYSPGHPSYEQYF. The CDR3 nucleotides are TGTGCCAGCAGTTACTCTCCGGGACACCCATCCTACGAGCAGTACTTC. V gene TRBV6-6 combines with J gene TRBJ2-7; D may be TRBD1 (6 bases). CDR1 is MNHNY, CDR2 SVGAGI, per germline (reference sequence). The CDR3 consists of 16 residues. V lost 0 bases to trimming and J lost 1 base, with 13 bases between them.

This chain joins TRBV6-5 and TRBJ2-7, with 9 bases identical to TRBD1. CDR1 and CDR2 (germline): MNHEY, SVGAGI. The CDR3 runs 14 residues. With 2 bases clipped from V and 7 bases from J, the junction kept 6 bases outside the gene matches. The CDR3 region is CASSYGQGMNEQYF. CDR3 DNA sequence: TGTGCCAGCAGTTACGGACAGGGGATGAATGAGCAGTACTTC.

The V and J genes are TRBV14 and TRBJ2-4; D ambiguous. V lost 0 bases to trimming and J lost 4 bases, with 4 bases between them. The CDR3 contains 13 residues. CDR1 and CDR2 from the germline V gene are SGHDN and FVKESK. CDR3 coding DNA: TGTGCCAGCAGCCAAGAGGGAAAAAACATTCAGTACTTC. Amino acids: CASSQEGKNIQYF. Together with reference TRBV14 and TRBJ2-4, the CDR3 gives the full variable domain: EAGVTQFPSHSVIEKGQTVTLRCDPISGHDNLYWYRRVMGKEIKFLLHFVKESKQDESGMPNNRFLAERTGGTYSTLKVQPAELEDSGVYFCASSQEGKNIQYFGAGTRLSVL.

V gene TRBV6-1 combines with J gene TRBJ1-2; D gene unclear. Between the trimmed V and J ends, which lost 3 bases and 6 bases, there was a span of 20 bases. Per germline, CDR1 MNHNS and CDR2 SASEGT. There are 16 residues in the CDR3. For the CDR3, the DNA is TGTGCCAGCAGTGAGGGATCCAGACTTCTACCGGATGGCTACACCTTC. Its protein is CASSEGSRLLPDGYTF.

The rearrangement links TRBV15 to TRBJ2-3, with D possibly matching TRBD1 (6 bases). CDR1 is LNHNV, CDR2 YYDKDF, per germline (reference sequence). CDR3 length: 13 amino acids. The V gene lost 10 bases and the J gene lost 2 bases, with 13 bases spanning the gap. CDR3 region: CAIARTDTDTQYF. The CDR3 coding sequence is TGTGCCATTGCGCGGACAGACACAGATACGCAGTATTTT.